What follows are 23 T cell receptor beta chains derived from one specimen sequenced in a study of blood T cell repertoires in COVID-19. Measured with immunoSEQ multiplex PCR; TCRdb has only the in-frame clones, and not every one. The data contain tens of thousands of clones, 86% of them singletons. The sequenced sample was peripheral blood. Receptor source: a man aged 65-85 years with acute or convalescent COVID-19.

The rearrangement uses TRBV7-2 and TRBJ1-1, with no clear D. This CDR3 contains 13 residues. Trimming removed 5 bases at V and 1 base at J, with 8 bases between. CDR1 and CDR2 from the germline V gene are SGHTA and FQGNSA. The CDR3 is CASSQQWNTEAFF. The CDR3 DNA is TGTGCCAGCAGCCAACAGTGGAACACTGAAGCTTTCTTT.

Here the CDR3 DNA reads TGTGCCAGCAGCACCGCCCGGACTAGCGCTGACTACGAGCAGTACTTC. Translated: CASSTARTSADYEQYF. The gene calls are TRBV9 and TRBJ2-7; 9 nucleotides line up with TRBD2. Germline V CDR1 and CDR2: SGDLS, YYNGEE. The J segment lost 3 bases and the V segment lost 4 bases, leaving 11 bases of the junction unmatched. The CDR3 consists of 16 residues.

V and J are TRBV15 and TRBJ1-3; D might be TRBD1 (6 bases). The CDR3 is made up of 16 amino acids. V lost 1 base, J lost 3 bases, and 13 bases lay in between. Germline CDR1 LNHNV, CDR2 YYDKDF (reference sequence). The CDR3 region is CATSRAAGTYGNTIYF. CDR3 DNA sequence: TGTGCCACCAGCAGAGCAGCCGGGACATATGGAAACACCATATATTTT.

This clone appeared once. This chain links TRBV5-1 with TRBJ1-2; D is perhaps TRBD1 (5 bases). This CDR3 contains 13 residues. The V end lost 4 bases, the J end lost 3 bases, and 10 bases lay between the germline ends. In germline, CDR1 is SGHRS, CDR2 YFSETQ. CDR3 bases: TGCGCCAGCAGCACGGAGACAGACTATGGCTACACCTTC. Protein product: CASSTETDYGYTF.

The chain combines TRBV2 with TRBJ2-5, with TRBD2 identical over 14 bases. V trimming: 6 bases; J trimming: 14 bases; junction bases outside the gene matches: 8. Germline V gene lookup returns CDR1 SNHLY and CDR2 FYNNEI. This CDR3 is 13 amino acids long. Here the CDR3 DNA reads TGTGCCAGCAGCCAGACTAGCGGGAGGGTGGGATACTTC. This translates into CASSQTSGRVGYF.

This clone was counted a single time. The genes are TRBV5-8 and TRBJ1-4; weak D call: TRBD1 (6 bases). Trimming pared 6 bases from V and 5 bases from J, leaving 11 bases between. From germline, CDR1 is SGHTS and CDR2 YDEGEE. This CDR3 is 13 amino acids long. CDR3 in DNA: TGTGCCAGCACCGGGGGGCTGAATGAAAAACTGTTTTTT. As protein: CASTGGLNEKLFF.

This chain connects TRBV7-9 to TRBJ1-2; TRBD1 aligns across 8 bases. This CDR3 has 14 amino acids. Germline CDR1 and CDR2: SEHNR and FQNEAQ (reference sequence). The V and J ends lost 5 bases and 6 bases, in that order; junction bases with no gene match: 8. Written as DNA, the CDR3 is TGTGCCAGCAGCCCTCGAACAGGGGGAAATGGCTACACCTTC. This gives the protein CASSPRTGGNGYTF.

The chain is built from TRBV3-1 (or the pseudogene TRBV3-2) and TRBJ2-1, with TRBD2 matching 11 bases. V gave up 6 bases and J gave up 5 bases; unmatched junction bases: 9. The V gene's germline CDR1 is LGHDT and CDR2 YNNKEL (reference sequence). The CDR3 length is 16 residues. The CDR3 coding sequence is TGTGCCAGCAGTCACCAGGGGGGACTAGCGGACAATGAGCAGTTCTTC. Protein product: CASSHQGGLADNEQFF.

This clone was detected only once. J is TRBJ2-5 and V is TRBV12-3 or TRBV12-4; D is unresolved. V was pared by 2 bases and J by 2 bases, with 6 bases between. CDR3 size: 13 residues. CDR3 sequence reads: CASSLSQQETQYF. Here the CDR3 DNA reads TGTGCCAGCAGTTTAAGTCAGCAAGAGACCCAGTACTTC.

The V call is TRBV19, the J call TRBJ2-7; 7 bases are a match to TRBD1. V lost 5 bases and J lost 4; bases outside the gene matches: 11. CDR1 is LNHDA, CDR2 SQIVND, per germline (reference sequence). The CDR3 has 15 amino acids. For the CDR3, the DNA is TGTGCCAGTAGTTCCGACAGGGTGTCCGATTACGAGCAGTACTTC. Residues: CASSSDRVSDYEQYF.

The chain links TRBV7-8 to TRBJ1-5; unclear D gene. CDR1 and CDR2 (germline): SGHVS, FQNEAQ. V dropped 5 bases and J dropped 0 bases, with 11 bases sitting between them. This CDR3 is built from 15 residues. Here the CDR3 DNA reads TGTGCCAGCAGCCCAATTACCGGTAGCAATCAGCCCCAGCATTTT. It yields the protein CASSPITGSNQPQHF.

Worth noting for this clone: The DNA is left out, because the CDR3 cannot be placed on it with certainty; the CDR3 is given as TCRdb lists it. V is TRBV21-1 and J is TRBJ1-2; the D call in the table, TRBD1, was not verified against the DNA. TRBV21-1 is described as a pseudogene. The CDR3 has 19 amino acids, counting both end residues. CDR3 amino acids: CASSKRGFGRGSFNYGYTF.

The chain employs TRBV7-2 and TRBJ1-5, with 7 bases fitting TRBD1. This CDR3 is built from 13 residues. V was clipped by 5 bases and J by 6 bases; unmatched bases: 4. CDR1 is SGHTA, CDR2 FQGNSA, per germline. The chain's CDR3 is CASSDRVAQPQHF. CDR3 bases: TGTGCCAGCAGCGACAGGGTAGCTCAGCCCCAGCATTTT.

The chain uses TRBV5-1 and TRBJ1-3; D is uncertain. This CDR3 region has 15 residues. The germline V gene has CDR1 SGHRS and CDR2 YFSETQ. Trimming took 0 bases from V and 2 from J, leaving 9 bases between them. CDR3 amino acids: CASSLEDTAGNTIYF. DNA of the CDR3: TGCGCCAGCAGCTTGGAAGACACGGCTGGAAACACCATATATTTT.

The V call is TRBV5-5, the J call TRBJ2-1; the D gene is possibly TRBD1 (6 bases). The CDR3 spans 15 residues. V was shortened by 4 bases and J by 7 bases, with 18 bases between the two germline ends. Germline lookup yields CDR1 SGHKS and CDR2 YYEKEE (reference sequence). The CDR3 nucleotides are TGTGCCAGCAGCGCCCCCCCGGGACAAAAGAATGAGCAGTTCTTC. Translating it yields CASSAPPGQKNEQFF. The whole variable domain, remainder taken from reference TRBV5-5 and TRBJ2-1, is DAGVTQSPTHLIKTRGQQVTLRCSPISGHKSVSWYQQVLGQGPQFIFQYYEKEERGRGNFPDRFSARQFPNYSSELNVNALLLGDSALYLCASSAPPGQKNEQFFGPGTRLTVL.

The chain couples TRBV18 to TRBJ2-1; 12 bases line up with TRBD2. After removal of 4 bases from V and 0 bases from J, the junction contained 7 bases not matched to a gene. Germline V lookup: CDR1 KGHSH, CDR2 LQKENI. The CDR3 is 18 amino acids. The CDR3 here is CASSLSSGGASSYNEQFF. The CDR3, as DNA: TGTGCCAGCTCACTGTCTAGCGGGGGGGCAAGCTCCTACAATGAGCAGTTCTTC.

This chain uses TRBV13 with TRBJ2-7, with 9 bases fitting TRBD2. Trimming cost V 2 bases and J 7 bases; bases outside gene matches: 6. CDR3 size: 14 residues. Germline CDR1 PRHDT, CDR2 FYEKMQ (reference sequence). This CDR3 reads CASSLSRLAVEQYF. CDR3 DNA: TGTGCCAGCAGCTTATCAAGACTAGCGGTAGAGCAGTACTTC. Combining the CDR3 with reference TRBV13 and TRBJ2-7 gives the whole variable domain AAGVIQSPRHLIKEKRETATLKCYPIPRHDTVYWYQQGPGQDPQFLISFYEKMQSDKGSIPDRFSAQQFSDYHSELNMSSLELGDSALYFCASSLSRLAVEQYFGPGTRLTVT.

This chain connects TRBV18 to TRBJ2-1; 7 positions match TRBD1. The ends lost 3 bases at V and 7 bases at J; junction bases unmatched: 3. Germline assignment: CDR1 KGHSH and CDR2 LQKENI. There are 13 residues in the CDR3. This CDR3 is CASSPGTENEQFF. The CDR3 region has the DNA TGTGCCAGCTCACCCGGGACAGAGAATGAGCAGTTCTTC.

The gene calls are TRBV7-2 and TRBJ1-4, with 10 bases fitting TRBD1. The V and J ends lost 1 base and 7 bases, in that order; junction bases with no gene match: 3. CDR3 length: 15 amino acids. Germline V gene data show CDR1 as SGHTA and CDR2 as FQGNSA. As DNA, the CDR3 is TGTGCCAGCAGCTTAGGACAGGGGGCAATTGAAAAACTGTTTTTT. Its translation: CASSLGQGAIEKLFF. Drawing the rest from reference TRBV7-2 and TRBJ1-4, the complete variable domain is GAGVSQSPSNKVTEKGKDVELRCDPISGHTALYWYRQSLGQGLEFLIYFQGNSAPDKSGLPSDRFSAERTGGSVSTLTIQRTQQEDSAVYLCASSLGQGAIEKLFFGSGTQLSVL.

The V and J genes are TRBV18 and TRBJ2-7; maybe TRBD2 (6 bases). CDR3 length equals 13 residues. Germline loops: CDR1 KGHSH, CDR2 LQKENI. V gave up 3 bases and J gave up 3 bases, with 9 bases separating them. Written as DNA, the CDR3 is TGTGCCAGCTCACCGGAGACTAGCTACGAGCAGTACTTC. Its translation: CASSPETSYEQYF. Using reference TRBV18 and TRBJ2-7 for the parts outside the CDR3, the full variable domain is NAGVMQNPRHLVRRRGQEARLRCSPMKGHSHVYWYRQLPEEGLKFMVYLQKENIIDESGMPKERFSAEFPKEGPSILRIQQVVRGDSAAYFCASSPETSYEQYFGPGTRLTVT.

The V gene is TRBV11-2, the J gene TRBJ2-1, with D perhaps TRBD2 (6 bases). The germline V and J ends were trimmed by 4 bases and 4 bases, with 14 bases remaining between them. CDR3 length: 15 residues. Germline CDR1 and CDR2: SGHAT and FQNNGV. The CDR3 region has the DNA TGTGCCAGCAGCTCTACAAAAAGCGGGTACAATGAGCAGTTCTTC. It translates to CASSSTKSGYNEQFF. Full variable domain (remainder filled in from reference TRBV11-2 and TRBJ2-1): EAGVAQSPRYKIIEKRQSVAFWCNPISGHATLYWYQQILGQGPKLLIQFQNNGVVDDSQLPKDRFSAERLKGVDSTLKIQPAKLEDSAVYLCASSSTKSGYNEQFFGPGTRLTVL.

V is TRBV4-3 and J is TRBJ2-7; TRBD1 might be the D (6 bases). Germline values: CDR1 LGHNA, CDR2 YSLEER. CDR3 length: 15 residues. Trimming removed 1 base from V and 4 bases from J, with 14 bases in between. CDR3 sequence: CASSQVFIGGYEQYF. Written as DNA, the CDR3 is TGCGCCAGCAGCCAAGTCTTTATAGGGGGTTACGAGCAGTACTTC.

This clone was counted a single time. The V gene is TRBV4-3, the J gene TRBJ1-4; D unresolved. Germline CDR1 LGHNA, CDR2 YSLEER. Trimming took 3 bases from V and 8 from J, leaving 10 bases between them. CDR3 length: 13 amino acids. The CDR3 loop is CASSHREREKLFF. The CDR3 nucleotides are TGCGCCAGCAGCCATCGGGAGAGGGAAAAACTGTTTTTT.